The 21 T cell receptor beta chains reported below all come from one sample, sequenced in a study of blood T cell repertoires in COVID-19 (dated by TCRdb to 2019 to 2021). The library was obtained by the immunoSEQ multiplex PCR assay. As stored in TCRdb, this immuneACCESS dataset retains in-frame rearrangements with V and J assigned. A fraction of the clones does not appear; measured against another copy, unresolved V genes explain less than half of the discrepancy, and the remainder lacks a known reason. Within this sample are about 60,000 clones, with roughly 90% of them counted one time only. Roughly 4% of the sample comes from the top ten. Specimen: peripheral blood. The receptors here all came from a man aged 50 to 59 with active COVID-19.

CDR3 bases: TGTGCCAGCAGCCGACAGGCCAATGAGCAGTTCTTC. Translating it yields CASSRQANEQFF. The chain couples TRBV7-9 to TRBJ2-1; D is perhaps TRBD1 (6 bases). V lost 5 bases, J lost 6 bases, and 8 bases lay in between. CDR1 and CDR2 (germline): SEHNR, FQNEAQ (reference sequence). The CDR3 consists of 12 residues.

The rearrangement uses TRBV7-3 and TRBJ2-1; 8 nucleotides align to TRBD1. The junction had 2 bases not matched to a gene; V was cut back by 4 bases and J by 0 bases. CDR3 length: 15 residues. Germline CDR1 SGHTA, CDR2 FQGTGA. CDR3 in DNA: TGTGCCAGCAGCTACGACAGGGGCTCCTACAATGAGCAGTTCTTC. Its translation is CASSYDRGSYNEQFF.

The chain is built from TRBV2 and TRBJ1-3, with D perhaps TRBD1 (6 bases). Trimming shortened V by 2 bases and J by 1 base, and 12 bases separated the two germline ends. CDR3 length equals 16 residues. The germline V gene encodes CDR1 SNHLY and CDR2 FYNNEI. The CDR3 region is CASSEQGRGSGNTIYF. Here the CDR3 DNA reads TGTGCCAGCAGTGAACAGGGGCGAGGTTCTGGAAACACCATATATTTT. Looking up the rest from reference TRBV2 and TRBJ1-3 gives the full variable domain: EPEVTQTPSHQVTQMGQEVILRCVPISNHLYFYWYRQILGQKVEFLVSFYNNEISEKSEIFDDQFSVERPDGSNFTLKIRSTKLEDSAMYFCASSEQGRGSGNTIYFGEGSWLTVV.

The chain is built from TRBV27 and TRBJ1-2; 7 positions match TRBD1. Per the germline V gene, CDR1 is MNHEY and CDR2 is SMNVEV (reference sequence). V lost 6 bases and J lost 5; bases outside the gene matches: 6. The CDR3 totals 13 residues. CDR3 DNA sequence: TGTGCCAGCAGCACAGACAGGGTTTATGGCTACACCTTC. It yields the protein CASSTDRVYGYTF.

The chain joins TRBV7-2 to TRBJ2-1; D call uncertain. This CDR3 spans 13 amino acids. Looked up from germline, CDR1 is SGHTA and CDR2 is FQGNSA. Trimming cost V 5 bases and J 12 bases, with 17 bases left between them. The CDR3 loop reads CASSLPPVSAQFF. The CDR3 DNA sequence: TGTGCCAGCAGCCTACCGCCCGTCTCCGCGCAGTTCTTC.

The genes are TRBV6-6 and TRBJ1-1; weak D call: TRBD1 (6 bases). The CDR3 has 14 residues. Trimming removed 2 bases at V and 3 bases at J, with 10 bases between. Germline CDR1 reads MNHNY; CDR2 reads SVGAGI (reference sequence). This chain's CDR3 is CASSYTAGDTEAFF. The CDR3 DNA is TGTGCCAGCAGTTACACAGCAGGGGACACTGAAGCTTTCTTT.

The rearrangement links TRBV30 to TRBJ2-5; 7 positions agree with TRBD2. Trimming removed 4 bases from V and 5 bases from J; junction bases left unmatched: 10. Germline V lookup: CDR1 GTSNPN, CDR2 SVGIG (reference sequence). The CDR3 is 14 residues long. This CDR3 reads CAWKVTPGRETQYF. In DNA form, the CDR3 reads TGTGCCTGGAAGGTAACTCCCGGGAGGGAGACCCAGTACTTC.

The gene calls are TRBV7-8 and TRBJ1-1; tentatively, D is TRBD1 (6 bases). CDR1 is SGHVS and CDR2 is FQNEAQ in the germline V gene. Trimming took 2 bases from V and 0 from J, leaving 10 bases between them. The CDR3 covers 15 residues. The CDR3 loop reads CASSLPRTVNTEAFF. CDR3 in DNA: TGTGCCAGCAGCTTACCTAGGACAGTGAACACTGAAGCTTTCTTT.

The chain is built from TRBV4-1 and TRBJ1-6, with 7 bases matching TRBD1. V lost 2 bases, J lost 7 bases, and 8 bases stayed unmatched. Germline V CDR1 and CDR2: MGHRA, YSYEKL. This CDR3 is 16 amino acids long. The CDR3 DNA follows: TGCGCCAGCAGCCAACCCAGACAGGGACGAAATTCACCCCTCCACTTT. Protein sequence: CASSQPRQGRNSPLHF.

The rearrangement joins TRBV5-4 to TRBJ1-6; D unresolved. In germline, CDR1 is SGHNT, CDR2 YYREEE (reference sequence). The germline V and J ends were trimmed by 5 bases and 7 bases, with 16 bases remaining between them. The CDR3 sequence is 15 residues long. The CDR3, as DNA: TGTGCCAGCAGATCCGGCCGTAGGAGGAATTCACCCCTCCACTTT. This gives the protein CASRSGRRRNSPLHF.

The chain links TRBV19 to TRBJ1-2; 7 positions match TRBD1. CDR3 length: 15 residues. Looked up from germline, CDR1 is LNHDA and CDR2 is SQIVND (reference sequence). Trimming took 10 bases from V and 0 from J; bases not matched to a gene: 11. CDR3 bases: TGTGCCACCGCTCCCCCGGACAGGACTAACTATGGCTACACCTTC. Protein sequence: CATAPPDRTNYGYTF.

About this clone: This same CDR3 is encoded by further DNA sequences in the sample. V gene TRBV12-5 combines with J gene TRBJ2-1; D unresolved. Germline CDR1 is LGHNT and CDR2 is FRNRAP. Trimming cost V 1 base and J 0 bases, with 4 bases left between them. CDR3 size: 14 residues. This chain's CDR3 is CASGLESSYNEQFF. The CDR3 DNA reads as TGTGCTAGTGGTTTGGAGAGCTCCTACAATGAGCAGTTCTTC.

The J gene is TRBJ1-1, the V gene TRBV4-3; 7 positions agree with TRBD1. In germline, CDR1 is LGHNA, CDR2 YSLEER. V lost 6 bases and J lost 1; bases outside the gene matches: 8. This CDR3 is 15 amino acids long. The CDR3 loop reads CASRRRGQENTEAFF. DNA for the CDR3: TGCGCCAGCAGACGGAGGGGGCAAGAGAACACTGAAGCTTTCTTT.

The CDR3 nucleotides read TGTGCCAGCAGCTTAGTATCCTATGGCTACACCTTC. Amino acid sequence: CASSLVSYGYTF. The chain joins TRBV7-9 to TRBJ1-2; D is unresolved. Between the trimmed V and J ends, which lost 1 base and 4 bases, there was a span of 4 bases. Germline CDR1 and CDR2: SEHNR and FQNEAQ (reference sequence). This CDR3 is built from 12 residues.

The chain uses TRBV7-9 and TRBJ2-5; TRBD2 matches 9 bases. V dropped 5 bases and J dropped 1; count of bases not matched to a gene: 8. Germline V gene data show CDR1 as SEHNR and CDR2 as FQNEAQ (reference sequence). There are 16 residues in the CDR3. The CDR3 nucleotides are TGTGCCAGCAGCCACCGACTAGCGGCTACCCAAGAGACCCAGTACTTC. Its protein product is CASSHRLAATQETQYF. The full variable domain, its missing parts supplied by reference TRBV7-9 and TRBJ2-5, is DTGVSQNPRHKITKRGQNVTFRCDPISEHNRLYWYRQTLGQGPEFLTYFQNEAQLEKSRLLSDRFSAERPKGSFSTLEIQRTEQGDSAMYLCASSHRLAATQETQYFGPGTRLLVL.

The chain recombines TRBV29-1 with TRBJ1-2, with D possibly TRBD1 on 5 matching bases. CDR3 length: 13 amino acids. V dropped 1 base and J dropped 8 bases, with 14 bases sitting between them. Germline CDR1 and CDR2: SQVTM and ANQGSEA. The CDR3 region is CSVEVRGLGGYTF. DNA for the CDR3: TGCAGCGTTGAAGTTCGGGGACTCGGAGGCTACACCTTC.

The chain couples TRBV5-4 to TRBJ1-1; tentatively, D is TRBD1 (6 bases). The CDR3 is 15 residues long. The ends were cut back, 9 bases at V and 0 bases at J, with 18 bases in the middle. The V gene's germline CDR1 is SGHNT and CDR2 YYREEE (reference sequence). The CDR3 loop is CAMQQGGEVNTEAFF. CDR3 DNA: TGTGCCATGCAACAGGGAGGGGAGGTGAACACTGAAGCTTTCTTT.

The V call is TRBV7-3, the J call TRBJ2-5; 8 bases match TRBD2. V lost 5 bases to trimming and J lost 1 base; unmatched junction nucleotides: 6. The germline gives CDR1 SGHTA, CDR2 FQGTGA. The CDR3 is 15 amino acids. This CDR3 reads CASSQSGGAQETQYF. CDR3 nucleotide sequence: TGTGCCAGCAGCCAGTCCGGGGGGGCCCAAGAGACCCAGTACTTC. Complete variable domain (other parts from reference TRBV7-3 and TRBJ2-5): GAGVSQTPSNKVTEKGKYVELRCDPISGHTALYWYRQSLGQGPEFLIYFQGTGAADDSGLPNDRFFAVRPEGSVSTLKIQRTERGDSAVYLCASSQSGGAQETQYFGPGTRLLVL.

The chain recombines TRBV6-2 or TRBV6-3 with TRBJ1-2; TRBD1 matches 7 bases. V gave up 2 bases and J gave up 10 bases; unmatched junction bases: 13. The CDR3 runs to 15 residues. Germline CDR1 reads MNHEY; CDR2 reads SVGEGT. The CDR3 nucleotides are TGTGCCAGCAGTTACCCACGATGGACAGGATGGCACTACACCTTC. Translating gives CASSYPRWTGWHYTF.

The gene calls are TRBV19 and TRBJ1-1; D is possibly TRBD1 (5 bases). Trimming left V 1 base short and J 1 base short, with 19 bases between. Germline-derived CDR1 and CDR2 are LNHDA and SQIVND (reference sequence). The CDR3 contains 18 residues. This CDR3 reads CASSIVRRPGLPNTEAFF. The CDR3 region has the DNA TGTGCCAGTAGTATAGTCCGCCGGCCAGGGTTACCGAACACTGAAGCTTTCTTT.

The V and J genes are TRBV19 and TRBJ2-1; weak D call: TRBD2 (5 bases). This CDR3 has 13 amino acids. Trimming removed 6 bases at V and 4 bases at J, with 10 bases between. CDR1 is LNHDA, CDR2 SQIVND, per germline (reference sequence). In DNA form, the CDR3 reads TGTGCCAGTAGCCCCCGGGGTTACAATGAGCAGTTCTTC. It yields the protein CASSPRGYNEQFF.